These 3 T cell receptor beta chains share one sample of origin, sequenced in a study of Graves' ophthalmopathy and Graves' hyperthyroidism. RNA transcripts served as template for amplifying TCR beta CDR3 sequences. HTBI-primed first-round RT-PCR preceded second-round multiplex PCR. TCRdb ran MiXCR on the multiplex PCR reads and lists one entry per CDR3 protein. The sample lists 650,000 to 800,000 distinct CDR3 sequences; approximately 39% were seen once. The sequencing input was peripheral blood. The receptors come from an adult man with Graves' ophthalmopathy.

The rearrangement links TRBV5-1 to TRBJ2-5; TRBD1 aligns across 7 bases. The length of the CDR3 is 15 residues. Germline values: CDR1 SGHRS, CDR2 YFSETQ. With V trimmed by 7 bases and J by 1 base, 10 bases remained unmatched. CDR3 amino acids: CASGGKGGPQETQYF. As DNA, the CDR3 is TGCGCCAGCGGAGGCAAAGGGGGCCCCCAAGAGACCCAGTACTTC.

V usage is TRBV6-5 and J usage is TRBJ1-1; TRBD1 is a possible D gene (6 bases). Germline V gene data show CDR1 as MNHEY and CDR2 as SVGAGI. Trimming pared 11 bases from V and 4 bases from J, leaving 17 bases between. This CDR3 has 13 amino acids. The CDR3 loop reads CAWSFGGGTEAFF. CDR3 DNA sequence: TGTGCCTGGAGTTTCGGGGGCGGCACTGAAGCTTTCTTT.

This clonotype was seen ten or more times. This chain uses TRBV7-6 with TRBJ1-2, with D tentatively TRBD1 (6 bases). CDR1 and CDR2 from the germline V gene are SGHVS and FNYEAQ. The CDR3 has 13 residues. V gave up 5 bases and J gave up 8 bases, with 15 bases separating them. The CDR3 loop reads CASSPGGLGGYTF. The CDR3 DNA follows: TGTGCCAGCAGCCCCGGGGGGCTGGGGGGCTACACCTTC.